This T cell receptor beta chain derives from a study of T cell repertoires in cytomegalovirus infection. Overall study context: Shared public TCR beta signatures pointed to both CMV infection and a matching HLA type.

This clonotype was detected many times. As yet, its antigen is unknown. Looked up from germline, CDR1 is SGHVS and CDR2 is FNYEAQ. Trimming shortened V by 4 bases and J by 9 bases, and 9 bases separated the two germline ends. CDR3 length: 12 amino acids. TCRdb passed the reads through MiXCR, listing each CDR3 protein once. Found here are roughly 340,000 distinct CDR3 sequences, under 35% of them singletons; the top ten hold about 20%. General observations from the study: Carriage of CMV together with the relevant HLA was identifiable through cumulative public TCR beta family frequency.

The specimen was cultured PBMCs, collected from culture after CMV antigen stimulation. V usage is TRBV7-6 and J usage is TRBJ2-2, with D possibly matching TRBD2 (6 bases). The receptor comes from a human donor in good health (CMV status not recorded). Some clones in this sample may be carry-over from other donors' samples. The CDR3 sequence is CASSSGLRELFF. The DNA of the CDR3 is TGTGCCAGCAGCTCCGGACTACGGGAGCTGTTTTTT. The full variable domain, in which reference TRBV7-6 and TRBJ2-2 provide the parts outside the CDR3, is GAGVSQSPRYKVTKRGQDVALRCDPISGHVSLYWYRQALGQGPEFLTYFNYEAQQDKSGLPNDRFSAERPEGSISTLTIQRTEQRDSAMYRCASSSGLRELFFGEGSRLTVL.